Given below is one T cell receptor (beta chain) in context. Its antigen remains unidentified. A TCRbeta library incorporating unique molecular identifiers was prepared. TCRdb reanalysed the PCR reads using MiXCR and keeps one entry per CDR3 protein. The sample shows about 58,000 distinct CDR3 sequences, around 40% of them seen only once. Trimming at V came to 3 bases and at J to 0 bases, leaving 5 bases not matched to a gene. From germline, CDR1 is SEHNR and CDR2 FQNEAQ (reference sequence). CDR3 length equals 16 residues. The record originates from a study of T-cell reconstitution after alpha-beta-depleted transplantation in children. Study-level points and caveats: Most T-cell counts and diversity one year after the transplant came from T cells that were newly produced. At around two months after transplant, the alpha-beta T cells were reportedly derived from several hundred expanded clones that came from non-depleted graft cells.

This sample comprised PBMCs, mostly from graft donor cells, obtained 360 days after TCRalphabeta/CD19-depleted stem cell transplant. The chain uses TRBV7-9 and TRBJ2-7; 10 nucleotides match TRBD2. The receptor was isolated from a male patient under 18 who had a stem cell transplant for acute lymphoblastic leukemia, so the T cells may come from the graft donor. In DNA form, the CDR3 reads TGTGCCAGCAGCTTCCTTAGCGGGGGGCCCTCCTACGAGCAGTACTTC. This translates into CASSFLSGGPSYEQYF.